The present TCR beta chain was sequenced within a study of cytomegalovirus exposure and HLA in healthy donors. Whole-study results and caveats: A list of 150 to 200 TCR beta chains associated with cytomegalovirus was given. As a later analysis showed, a missense DCLRE1C variant was linked to trimming of TCR beta V- and J-genes.

The PCR ran on 60 Vbeta and 13 Jbeta primers. Generated by immunoSEQ multiplex PCR, the TCRdb table keeps only in-frame clones and is missing some. The table records 150,000 to 200,000 clones, about 80% of them present only once. With respect to this clone: Its specificity is unknown.

CDR3 size: 15 residues. The rearrangement joins TRBV21-1 to TRBJ1-5. TRBV21-1 is reported as a pseudogene. The receptor's source is a woman between 25 and 40 years old in good health and CMV-seronegative. Material for sequencing was PBMCs. CDR3 in DNA: TGTGCCAGCAGCAAAATGAGGTTGGCTAATCAGCCCCAGCATTTT. Protein sequence: CASSKMRLANQPQHF.